Shown below are 25 T cell receptor beta chains from a single sample sequenced in a study of patients and donors after allogeneic stem cell transplantation. MiXCR was run by TCRdb on the RT-PCR reads, yielding one entry per CDR3 protein. The sample records about 410,000 distinct CDR3 sequences, 15% to 20% being singletons. The sample taken for sequencing was blood, either unsorted or a sorted T cell fraction (not recorded which). The receptors come from a human donor who was either an allogeneic HSCT recipient or a stem cell or donor lymphocyte infusion donor (not recorded which). It is not recorded whose cells these are; they may come from a transplant donor.

The V gene is TRBV9, the J gene TRBJ2-7, with D unresolved. The germline gives CDR1 SGDLS, CDR2 YYNGEE. Trimming stripped 1 base from V and 7 bases from J, with 15 bases between. This CDR3 region has 14 residues. CDR3 sequence: CASSVRSDLGEQYF. The CDR3 DNA reads as TGTGCCAGCAGCGTACGCTCCGATTTGGGAGAGCAGTACTTC. The variable domain in full, with the rest retrieved from reference TRBV9 and TRBJ2-7, is DSGVTQTPKHLITATGQRVTLRCSPRSGDLSVYWYQQSLDQGLQFLIQYYNGEERAKGNILERFSAQQFPDLHSELNLSSLELGDSALYFCASSVRSDLGEQYFGPGTRLTVT.

The chain carries TRBV20-1 and TRBJ2-7; D gene ambiguous. Trimming left V 1 base short and J 1 base short, with 8 bases between. This CDR3 has 13 amino acids. Germline CDR1 reads DFQATT; CDR2 reads SNEGSKA (reference sequence). The CDR3 loop reads CSARVLSSYEQYF. The CDR3 DNA reads TGCAGTGCTAGAGTCTTAAGTTCCTACGAGCAGTACTTC.

This clonotype was detected only a few times. V is TRBV12-3 or TRBV12-4 and J is TRBJ2-6; 10 bases map to TRBD1. V lost 7 bases to trimming and J lost 3 bases; unmatched junction nucleotides: 9. This CDR3 contains 17 residues. In DNA form, the CDR3 reads TGTGCCAGCACAATAGACAGGGGGCGCTTTGGGGCCAACGTCCTGACTTTC. Translating it yields CASTIDRGRFGANVLTF.

DNA of the CDR3: TGTGCCAGCTCGCCTTTCCTCCCGGGCCTTGAAGACGAGCAGTACTTC. Translation gives CASSPFLPGLEDEQYF. V gene TRBV18 combines with J gene TRBJ2-7; no definite D call. The CDR3 spans 16 residues. The V and J ends lost 6 bases and 5 bases respectively, with 23 bases between them. In germline, CDR1 is KGHSH, CDR2 LQKENI.

The gene calls are TRBV29-1 and TRBJ2-3; maybe TRBD2 (6 bases). The CDR3 has 13 residues. CDR1 and CDR2 from the germline V gene are SQVTM and ANQGSEA. Deletions cut 6 bases from V and 2 bases from J, with 12 bases between. For the CDR3, the DNA is TGCAGCGTCCGGGGGAAACTCACAGATACGCAGTATTTT. Amino acids: CSVRGKLTDTQYF.

Ten or more counts support this clonotype. The rearrangement uses TRBV12-3 or TRBV12-4 and TRBJ1-2; 7 bases align to TRBD1. The CDR3 has 16 residues. V lost 4 bases, J lost 4 bases, and 12 bases stayed unmatched. For the CDR3, the DNA is TGTGCCAGCAGTTCCTTGGCGGGACAGATCATCTATGGCTACACCTTC. Its protein product is CASSSLAGQIIYGYTF.

There are a few counts of this clonotype. J is TRBJ2-5 and V is TRBV5-1; TRBD1 might be the D (6 bases). The CDR3 totals 13 residues. Trimming pared 4 bases from V and 5 bases from J, leaving 12 bases between. The germline V gene has CDR1 SGHRS and CDR2 YFSETQ. The CDR3 coding sequence is TGCGCCAGCAGCGGACAGACCGGGGAGACCCAGTACTTC. As protein: CASSGQTGETQYF.

The rearrangement joins TRBV12-3 or TRBV12-4 to TRBJ1-2; the D is unclear. The CDR3 is made up of 11 amino acids. Trimming pared 4 bases from V and 6 bases from J, leaving 6 bases between. DNA of the CDR3: TGTGCCAGCAGTTCGTGGGATGGCTACACCTTC. It translates to CASSSWDGYTF.

The V call is TRBV2, the J call TRBJ2-4, with 8 bases matching TRBD2. Germline-derived CDR1 and CDR2 are SNHLY and FYNNEI. V was clipped by 6 bases and J by 11 bases; unmatched bases: 6. The CDR3 length is 12 residues. The chain's CDR3 is CASRPGGAVQYF. CDR3 nucleotide sequence: TGTGCCAGCAGGCCGGGGGGGGCCGTTCAGTACTTC.

The chain joins TRBV27 to TRBJ2-5, with D unresolved. This CDR3 region has 16 residues. Germline loops: CDR1 MNHEY, CDR2 SMNVEV (reference sequence). V gave up 4 bases and J gave up 2 bases, with 17 bases separating them. The CDR3 reads CASSSGIGRVQETQYF. CDR3 nucleotide sequence: TGTGCCAGCAGTTCCGGAATAGGACGGGTACAAGAGACCCAGTACTTC.

CDR3 DNA sequence: TGCAGTGCTAGGCCGACTAGCGTGAATTACGAGCAGTACTTC. It yields the protein CSARPTSVNYEQYF. This chain uses TRBV20-1 with TRBJ2-7, with 8 bases matching TRBD2. CDR1 DFQATT and CDR2 SNEGSKA come from the germline V gene (reference sequence). The junction had 8 bases not matched to a gene; V was cut back by 3 bases and J by 4 bases. The CDR3 length is 14 residues.

This clonotype showed up just a few times. The chain is built from TRBV5-1 and TRBJ2-7, with D unclear. Trimming left V 7 bases short and J 0 bases short, with 8 bases between. From germline, CDR1 is SGHRS and CDR2 YFSETQ. The CDR3 totals 12 residues. The CDR3 spells CASPRISYEQYF. For the CDR3, the DNA is TGCGCCAGCCCCAGGATCTCCTACGAGCAGTACTTC.

The J gene is TRBJ1-1, the V gene TRBV27; possibly TRBD1 for D (5 bases). CDR3 length: 13 residues. The V gene lost 3 bases and the J gene lost 6 bases, with 11 bases spanning the gap. Germline loops: CDR1 MNHEY, CDR2 SMNVEV (reference sequence). CDR3 residues: CASSFGGGAEAFF. In DNA form, the CDR3 reads TGTGCCAGCAGTTTTGGCGGGGGGGCTGAAGCTTTCTTT.

This clonotype was observed a handful of times. The chain's CDR3 is CATSSGTGATNEKLFF. CDR3 DNA sequence: TGTGCCACCAGTTCCGGGACTGGAGCAACTAATGAAAAACTGTTTTTT. The V call is TRBV24-1, the J call TRBJ1-4; D possibly corresponds to TRBD1 (5 bases). The germline V gene encodes CDR1 KGHDR and CDR2 SFDVKD. CDR3 length: 16 residues. V lost 6 bases to trimming and J lost 0 bases, with 13 bases between them.

V is TRBV18 and J is TRBJ2-3; 8 bases align to TRBD2. J lost 1 base, V lost 3 bases, and 9 bases had no gene match. The CDR3 totals 17 residues. Per the germline V gene, CDR1 is KGHSH and CDR2 is LQKENI. DNA for the CDR3: TGTGCCAGCTCACCGACACCTAGCGGGCTCGGCACAGATACGCAGTATTTT. Translation gives CASSPTPSGLGTDTQYF.

The chain couples TRBV19 to TRBJ2-3; 9 nucleotides match TRBD2. V gave up 5 bases and J gave up 0 bases; unmatched junction bases: 9. In germline, CDR1 is LNHDA, CDR2 SQIVND (reference sequence). This CDR3 has 17 residues. The CDR3 spells CASSLVPLAGSTDTQYF. The CDR3 DNA sequence: TGTGCCAGTAGTCTGGTCCCCCTAGCGGGGAGCACAGATACGCAGTATTTT.

This chain uses TRBV4-1 with TRBJ1-3, with D possibly being TRBD1 (5 bases). The CDR3 runs 14 residues. Germline V gives CDR1 MGHRA, CDR2 YSYEKL. V lost 6 bases to trimming and J lost 3 bases, with 12 bases between them. CDR3: CASRQVGGGNTIYF. The CDR3 DNA follows: TGCGCCAGCAGACAGGTCGGGGGTGGAAACACCATATATTTT.

This clonotype showed up just a few times. The chain recombines TRBV7-9 with TRBJ2-5, with D unresolved. Looked up from germline, CDR1 is SEHNR and CDR2 is FQNEAQ (reference sequence). The CDR3 has 15 amino acids. V lost 5 bases, J lost 2 bases, and 15 bases lay in between. CDR3 sequence reads: CASSLSRRLQETQYF. DNA for the CDR3: TGTGCCAGCAGCCTTTCTCGACGGCTACAAGAGACCCAGTACTTC. Drawing the rest from reference TRBV7-9 and TRBJ2-5, the complete variable domain is DTGVSQNPRHKITKRGQNVTFRCDPISEHNRLYWYRQTLGQGPEFLTYFQNEAQLEKSRLLSDRFSAERPKGSFSTLEIQRTEQGDSAMYLCASSLSRRLQETQYFGPGTRLLVL.

The chain uses TRBV20-1 and TRBJ2-7; unclear D gene. Germline V gene data show CDR1 as DFQATT and CDR2 as SNEGSKA (reference sequence). Trimming stripped 3 bases from V and 8 bases from J, with 14 bases between. CDR3 length: 12 amino acids. Here the CDR3 reads CSARDPRDQQYF. For the CDR3, the DNA is TGCAGTGCTAGGGACCCTAGAGACCAGCAGTACTTC.

This clonotype has just one count. The rearrangement links TRBV10-3 to TRBJ2-2, with TRBD1 matching over 7 bases. V lost 6 bases, J lost 7 bases, and 8 bases stayed unmatched. CDR3 length: 14 amino acids. The germline gives CDR1 ENHRY, CDR2 SYGVKD. This chain's CDR3 is CAIRSAGTDGELFF. CDR3 nucleotide sequence: TGTGCCATCAGGTCGGCCGGGACAGACGGGGAGCTGTTTTTT.

This rearrangement joins TRBV20-1 to TRBJ1-5; no definite D call. Trimming pared 0 bases from V and 2 bases from J, leaving 8 bases between. Looked up from germline, CDR1 is DFQATT and CDR2 is SNEGSKA (reference sequence). The CDR3 is 14 residues long. CDR3 loop: CSARENTGNQPQHF. CDR3 sequence (DNA): TGCAGTGCTAGAGAAAACACTGGCAATCAGCCCCAGCATTTT.

CDR3 sequence: CASSPGIQNTEAFF. The CDR3 DNA reads as TGTGCCAGCTCACCAGGGATTCAGAACACTGAAGCTTTCTTT. J is TRBJ1-1 and V is TRBV18; D unclear. Germline V gene lookup returns CDR1 KGHSH and CDR2 LQKENI. Trimming pared 2 bases from V and 1 base from J, leaving 8 bases between. The CDR3 consists of 14 residues.

V usage is TRBV20-1 and J usage is TRBJ2-3; 7 positions match TRBD2. Germline lookup yields CDR1 DFQATT and CDR2 SNEGSKA (reference sequence). With 6 bases clipped from V and 5 bases from J, the junction kept 5 bases outside the gene matches. The CDR3 is 12 residues long. The CDR3 nucleotides read TGCAGTGCCATGCGGGGGTTAGATACGCAGTATTTT. Amino acid sequence: CSAMRGLDTQYF.

This clonotype occurred a few times. This chain connects TRBV20-1 to TRBJ2-7; 11 bases agree with TRBD2. V shed 0 bases and J 4 bases; nucleotides not matched to a gene: 5. CDR3 length: 15 residues. Looked up from germline, CDR1 is DFQATT and CDR2 is SNEGSKA (reference sequence). The CDR3: CSARDLRTSGYEQYF. The CDR3 bases are TGCAGTGCTAGAGATCTCCGGACTAGCGGGTACGAGCAGTACTTC.

The rearrangement links TRBV7-9 to TRBJ2-2; D remains ambiguous. Between the trimmed V and J ends, which lost 7 bases and 7 bases, there was a span of 10 bases. This CDR3 spans 12 amino acids. Per germline, CDR1 SEHNR and CDR2 FQNEAQ (reference sequence). This CDR3 is CASTWQDGELFF. CDR3 bases: TGTGCCAGCACTTGGCAAGACGGGGAGCTGTTTTTT.